The clone carrying this T cell receptor (beta chain) showed up just a few times. The source of the sample is a study of identical twins. A universal primer binding site was introduced by template switching. The final cDNA contained unique molecular identifiers. TCRdb fed the 5' RACE reads into MiXCR, producing one record per CDR3 protein. The data hold some 440,000 distinct CDR3 sequences, with approximately 24% observed a single time. This sample also appeared in a second study, on T cells expressing NK-cell markers. As that study records: CD8+ T cells in over five donors included dominant NKG2C+ clonotypes at roughly 1.0-7.0%. Dominance of the CD3+CD56-NKG2C+ fraction by these clonotypes also held in several donors.

The TCR was taken from a woman aged 18-30 years in good health. Specimen: CD4+ T cells sorted from blood.

CDR3 nucleotides: TGCAGTGCAAGGACAGGGGGACCGCAGTATTTT. This gives the protein CSARTGGPQYF. The gene calls are TRBV20-1 and TRBJ2-3, with 10 bases matching TRBD1. V shed 6 bases, J shed 10 bases, and the junction held 4 bases outside the gene matches. CDR1 is DFQATT, CDR2 SNEGSKA, per germline (reference sequence). This CDR3 contains 11 residues.